The 25 T cell receptor beta chains listed next were all sequenced from one sample in a study of blood T cell repertoires in COVID-19. The method was immunoSEQ multiplex PCR; TCRdb's version includes in-frame clones alone and lacks a portion of them. Among approximately 25,000 clones listed, about four fifths were seen once. The sample taken for sequencing was peripheral blood. All receptors come from a man in his forties or fifties with COVID-19, enrolled during active disease.

In nucleotides, the CDR3 is TGTGCCAGCAGCGAAGGGGGGAACACTGAAGCTTTCTTT. As protein: CASSEGGNTEAFF. The rearrangement links TRBV7-3 to TRBJ1-1; the D gene is possibly TRBD1 (6 bases). The CDR3 is 13 residues long. Germline V gene lookup returns CDR1 SGHTA and CDR2 FQGTGA. V was pared by 5 bases and J by 1 base, with 8 bases between.

The V and J genes are TRBV3-1 (or the pseudogene TRBV3-2) and TRBJ2-2; 7 bases align to TRBD1. CDR1 and CDR2 (germline): LGHDT, YNNKEL (reference sequence). J gave up 6 bases and V 4 bases, and 5 bases lay outside the gene matches. CDR3 length: 14 residues. The CDR3 coding sequence is TGTGCCAGCAGCCCACGACAGGGACCCGGGGAGCTGTTTTTT. Translated, it gives CASSPRQGPGELFF.

Only a few counts were recorded for this clone. The chain employs TRBV19 and TRBJ1-2, with D unclear. This CDR3 has 14 amino acids. Germline V gene lookup returns CDR1 LNHDA and CDR2 SQIVND (reference sequence). The V gene lost 5 bases and the J gene lost 6 bases, with 16 bases spanning the gap. The CDR3 DNA follows: TGTGCCAGTAGTCCGCGGTTGGAAGGAAATGGCTACACCTTC. Translation gives CASSPRLEGNGYTF. The full variable domain, its missing parts supplied by reference TRBV19 and TRBJ1-2, is DGGITQSPKYLFRKEGQNVTLSCEQNLNHDAMYWYRQDPGQGLRLIYYSQIVNDFQKGDIAEGYSVSREKKESFPLTVTSAQKNPTAFYLCASSPRLEGNGYTFGSGTRLTVV.

This clone was recorded a few times. The chain has TRBV5-4 and TRBJ1-2; D perhaps matches TRBD1 (6 bases). Germline V lookup: CDR1 SGHNT, CDR2 YYREEE (reference sequence). V lost 2 bases and J 6 bases, leaving 14 bases between the germline ends. The CDR3 is made up of 14 amino acids. The CDR3 DNA sequence: TGTGCCAGCAGCTTCTTTGGGGGGGCAGATGGCTACACCTTC. It encodes CASSFFGGADGYTF.

In this sample, this clone turned up a few times. The chain employs TRBV5-5 and TRBJ2-7, with 7 bases that match TRBD2. This CDR3 region has 15 residues. In germline, CDR1 is SGHKS, CDR2 YYEKEE (reference sequence). Trimming at V came to 2 bases and at J to 1 base, leaving 6 bases not matched to a gene. CDR3 bases: TGTGCCAGCAGCTTCCGCGGGAGTTATTCCTACGAGCAGTACTTC. This codes for CASSFRGSYSYEQYF.

This chain uses TRBV19 with TRBJ1-2, with D hard to call. The V end was cut by 5 bases, the J end by 2 bases, with 6 bases between. Germline CDR1 reads LNHDA; CDR2 reads SQIVND (reference sequence). CDR3 length equals 12 residues. The CDR3 here is CASSPRNYGYTF. In nucleotides, the CDR3 is TGTGCCAGTAGTCCACGGAACTATGGCTACACCTTC.

The CDR3, as DNA: TGTGCCAGCAGGGCGGGACCCCACGGGGGGGAGCAGTACTTC. Translating it yields CASRAGPHGGEQYF. The rearrangement links TRBV2 to TRBJ2-7; 7 positions agree with TRBD2. The germline V gene encodes CDR1 SNHLY and CDR2 FYNNEI. V lost 6 bases and J lost 7; bases outside the gene matches: 12. This CDR3 is 14 amino acids long.

The genes are TRBV7-6 and TRBJ1-3, with TRBD1 matching over 10 bases. Germline CDR1 SGHVS, CDR2 FNYEAQ. Losses at the gene ends were 5 bases for V and 3 bases for J; bases not matched to a gene: 4. This CDR3 has 15 residues. CDR3 in amino acids: CASSRDRGRGNTIYF. The CDR3 nucleotides are TGTGCCAGCAGCCGGGACAGGGGTCGTGGAAACACCATATATTTT.

The chain couples TRBV24-1 to TRBJ1-2, with TRBD1 matching over 9 bases. The germline V gene encodes CDR1 KGHDR and CDR2 SFDVKD. The CDR3 consists of 16 residues. V gave up 3 bases and J gave up 4 bases; unmatched junction bases: 8. The CDR3 sequence is CATSDPGTGGVYGYTF. CDR3 coding DNA: TGTGCCACCAGTGATCCAGGAACAGGGGGCGTCTATGGCTACACCTTC.

The chain uses TRBV6-6 and TRBJ1-2; maybe TRBD1 (5 bases). The CDR3 is made up of 14 amino acids. From germline, CDR1 is MNHNY and CDR2 SVGAGI (reference sequence). Deletions cut 2 bases from V and 0 bases from J, with 7 bases between. The CDR3, as DNA: TGTGCCAGCAGTTACACGGGGGCTAACTATGGCTACACCTTC. This codes for CASSYTGANYGYTF.

The gene calls are TRBV4-1 and TRBJ1-2; no clear D. The CDR3 is 15 amino acids. Germline CDR1 reads MGHRA; CDR2 reads YSYEKL. V was cut by 4 bases and J by 2 bases, with 14 bases left in between. The DNA for the CDR3 is TGCGCCAGCAGCCCACGTCTAGGTGGGAACTATGGCTACACCTTC. Translating gives CASSPRLGGNYGYTF.

V is TRBV5-1 and J is TRBJ2-7; 8 bases align to TRBD2. The CDR3 runs 14 residues. Germline V gene lookup returns CDR1 SGHRS and CDR2 YFSETQ. Trimming cost V 6 bases and J 4 bases; bases outside gene matches: 9. This CDR3 reads CASMLAGGGYEQYF. CDR3 DNA sequence: TGCGCCAGCATGCTCGCGGGGGGCGGGTACGAGCAGTACTTC.

This clone was detected a few times. V and J are TRBV2 and TRBJ1-2; no definite D call. The CDR3 is 15 amino acids. Germline V gene lookup returns CDR1 SNHLY and CDR2 FYNNEI. V dropped 6 bases and J dropped 7 bases, with 21 bases sitting between them. The CDR3 DNA reads as TGTGCCAGCAGCGTGAACTGGGAGACTTCTACTGGCTACACCTTC. It translates to CASSVNWETSTGYTF.

The chain employs TRBV28 and TRBJ1-2, with 9 positions matching TRBD1. Germline CDR1 MDHEN, CDR2 SYDVKM. V shed 6 bases, J shed 5 bases, and the junction held 10 bases outside the gene matches. The CDR3 extends over 15 amino acids. As DNA, the CDR3 is TGTGCCAGCAGCCAGAGACTGACAGGGGGGTATGGCTACACCTTC. Amino acid sequence: CASSQRLTGGYGYTF.

The V gene is TRBV11-2, the J gene TRBJ1-2; maybe TRBD1 (5 bases). Germline V gene sequence: CDR1 SGHAT, CDR2 FQNNGV. Trimming cost V 2 bases and J 4 bases, with 11 bases left between them. The CDR3 consists of 14 residues. The CDR3: CASSLRTTSYGYTF. The CDR3 region has the DNA TGTGCCAGCAGCTTAAGGACAACTTCCTATGGCTACACCTTC.

The J gene is TRBJ1-1, the V gene TRBV2; D is unresolved. The CDR3 is 13 amino acids. The germline CDR1 and CDR2 sequences are SNHLY and FYNNEI. V lost 0 bases, J lost 5 bases, and 7 bases lay in between. As DNA, the CDR3 is TGTGCCAGCAGTGAAGCCGGGTATACTGAAGCTTTCTTT. As protein: CASSEAGYTEAFF.

This clone was observed a few times. This chain joins TRBV6-5 and TRBJ1-2, with D unclear. Trimming shortened V by 7 bases and J by 0 bases, and 12 bases separated the two germline ends. Germline-derived CDR1 and CDR2 are MNHEY and SVGAGI. This CDR3 region has 14 residues. CDR3 sequence reads: CASIRGDSNYGYTF. As DNA, the CDR3 is TGTGCCAGCATTAGAGGAGATTCTAACTATGGCTACACCTTC.

The chain links TRBV5-6 to TRBJ1-1; 8 nucleotides match TRBD1. The CDR3 loop spans 12 amino acids. Germline V lookup: CDR1 SGHDT, CDR2 YYEEEE. Trimming at V came to 6 bases and at J to 4 bases, leaving 2 bases not matched to a gene. The CDR3 region is CASNRGSTEAFF. CDR3 sequence (DNA): TGTGCCAGCAACAGGGGGAGCACTGAAGCTTTCTTT. Variable domain in full (rest from reference TRBV5-6 and TRBJ1-1): DAGVTQSPTHLIKTRGQQVTLRCSPKSGHDTVSWYQQALGQGPQFIFQYYEEEERQRGNFPDRFSGHQFPNYSSELNVNALLLGDSALYLCASNRGSTEAFFGQGTRLTVV.

The chain couples TRBV4-2 to TRBJ2-7; 7 nucleotides align to TRBD2. CDR3 length equals 14 residues. The germline CDR1 and CDR2 sequences are LGHNA and YNFKEQ. V lost 4 bases and J lost 1; bases outside the gene matches: 4. The CDR3 region has the DNA TGTGCCAGCAGCCTTACTAGCGATTCCTACGAGCAGTACTTC. Protein: CASSLTSDSYEQYF.

This clone turned up a few times. The chain combines TRBV7-2 with TRBJ1-1; D is ambiguous. The V gene lost 8 bases and the J gene lost 1 base, with 14 bases spanning the gap. The germline V gene has CDR1 SGHTA and CDR2 FQGNSA. The CDR3 has 14 amino acids. DNA for the CDR3: TGTGCCAGCGCCTTTAGAAGCTGGAACACTGAAGCTTTCTTT. Translation gives CASAFRSWNTEAFF. The full variable domain, its missing parts supplied by reference TRBV7-2 and TRBJ1-1, is GAGVSQSPSNKVTEKGKDVELRCDPISGHTALYWYRQSLGQGLEFLIYFQGNSAPDKSGLPSDRFSAERTGGSVSTLTIQRTQQEDSAVYLCASAFRSWNTEAFFGQGTRLTVV.

The chain joins TRBV29-1 to TRBJ1-1; D is uncertain. Germline CDR1 reads SQVTM; CDR2 reads ANQGSEA. V lost 1 base and J lost 1, with 10 bases in between. The CDR3 is 14 amino acids. Here the CDR3 DNA reads TGCAGCGTTGAAGGGGCACACTCGAACACTGAAGCTTTCTTT. This codes for CSVEGAHSNTEAFF.

The chain links TRBV7-3 to TRBJ2-2; tentative D call: TRBD2 (6 bases). Germline-derived CDR1 and CDR2 are SGHTA and FQGTGA. Trimming pared 2 bases from V and 5 bases from J, leaving 30 bases between. The CDR3 has 21 amino acids. DNA of the CDR3: TGTGCCAGCAGCTTATCCCCCATTAGTCCGGGACTCAACGCACCTACCGGGGAGCTGTTTTTT. Its translation is CASSLSPISPGLNAPTGELFF.

CDR3 bases: TGTGCCAGCAAAGGAGTCCCCGACAGGGGAAGGAATCAGCCCCAGCATTTT. It yields the protein CASKGVPDRGRNQPQHF. V is TRBV28 and J is TRBJ1-5; 8 positions agree with TRBD1. In germline, CDR1 is MDHEN, CDR2 SYDVKM. The length of the CDR3 is 17 residues. The V gene end was trimmed by 7 bases and the J gene end by 4 bases; junction bases not matched to a gene: 15.

The chain carries TRBV7-2 and TRBJ1-4; 9 nucleotides align to TRBD1. Germline-derived CDR1 and CDR2 are SGHTA and FQGNSA. With V trimmed by 5 bases and J by 7 bases, 5 bases remained unmatched. The CDR3 contains 14 residues. Here the CDR3 reads CASSRGQGPEKLFF. The CDR3 nucleotides are TGTGCCAGCAGCCGGGGACAGGGACCTGAAAAACTGTTTTTT.

This rearrangement joins TRBV19 to TRBJ2-2; 10 nucleotides match TRBD1. The V gene end was trimmed by 1 base and the J gene end by 5 bases; junction bases not matched to a gene: 4. CDR3 length equals 16 residues. Germline lookup yields CDR1 LNHDA and CDR2 SQIVND (reference sequence). CDR3: CASSIGQGARTGELFF. The CDR3 DNA reads TGTGCCAGTAGTATAGGACAGGGGGCGCGTACCGGGGAGCTGTTTTTT.